The clone carrying this T cell receptor beta chain ranks as medium-sized. The data stem from a study of lymphopenia after photon versus proton radiotherapy. Sequenced by immunoSEQ multiplex PCR; TCRdb stores in-frame clones only, minus some. The sample lists about 30,000 clones, around 87% seen once, with more than 40% in the top ten. The CDR3 is 13 amino acids. V was pared by 2 bases and J by 7 bases, with 11 bases between. Germline V gene sequence: CDR1 SEHNR, CDR2 FQNEAQ (reference sequence). V and J are TRBV7-9 and TRBJ1-1; D may be TRBD1 (5 bases). Specimen: peripheral blood, collected from a patient treated with proton-based radiotherapy. The sequence came from a woman in her fifties or sixties with cholangiocarcinoma. Some clones in this sample may be carry-over from other donors' samples. CDR3 loop: CASSLRDRYEAFF. The CDR3 bases are TGTGCCAGCAGCTTACGAGACAGATATGAAGCTTTCTTT.